This T cell receptor (beta chain) originates from a study of Tregs in tolerant kidney transplant recipients. CDR1 PRHDT and CDR2 FYEKMQ come from the germline V gene (reference sequence). Trimming took 0 bases from V and 0 from J, leaving 6 bases between them. CDR3 size: 15 residues. Thawed PBMCs were FACS-sorted into unstimulated CD4+CD25+CD127- regulatory T cells, CD4+CD25- non-regulatory cells, CD4 and CD8 cells. TCRdb's table, derived via immunoSEQ multiplex PCR, lists solely in-frame clones and lacks some. The data show some 15,000 clones, over 75% seen once. About this clone: Its antigen remains unknown.

Study observations and caveats: Nucleotide sequences could not be compared across some patients' samples due to primer changes.

This receptor was taken from a human donor who received a combined kidney and bone marrow transplant. The rearrangement joins TRBV13 to TRBJ2-4; maybe TRBD1 (5 bases). Sample: Tregs from blood, taken before the transplant. The CDR3 DNA sequence: TGTGCCAGCAGCTTAGGGGGGCTAGCCAAAAACATTCAGTACTTC. Encoded protein: CASSLGGLAKNIQYF. Variable domain in full (rest from reference TRBV13 and TRBJ2-4): AAGVIQSPRHLIKEKRETATLKCYPIPRHDTVYWYQQGPGQDPQFLISFYEKMQSDKGSIPDRFSAQQFSDYHSELNMSSLELGDSALYFCASSLGGLAKNIQYFGAGTRLSVL.